The sequence of this TCR beta chain was determined in a study of CD8 T cells in Susac syndrome. Study-level results: Individuals included in the TCR sequencing and HLA analysis were acknowledged by the study to be relatively few in number.

The sample holds one count of this clonotype. The antigen remains undetermined. Trimming cost V 5 bases and J 3 bases; bases outside gene matches: 5. CDR1 and CDR2 (germline): MNHEY, SMNVEV (reference sequence). The length of the CDR3 is 14 residues. Random hexamers served to reverse transcribe roughly 0.45 to 1 ug RNA. The method of amplification for TCR beta CDR3 was immunoSEQ multiplex PCR, covering 54 Vbeta and 13 Jbeta. TCRdb ran MiXCR on the immunoSEQ multiplex PCR reads and lists one entry per CDR3 protein. Among hundreds of thousands of distinct CDR3 sequences listed, over 75% were seen once. The CD8+ and CD4+ T cells were negatively isolated, with the TEMRA cells enriched by FACS.

The V call is TRBV27, the J call TRBJ2-7; TRBD1 agrees at 9 bases. The TCR comes from a human donor with multiple sclerosis. Material: CD8+ T cells from PBMCs. The CDR3 DNA reads TGTGCCAGCAGTAACCCGGGACAGGGCTACGAGCAGTACTTC. Translation: CASSNPGQGYEQYF.